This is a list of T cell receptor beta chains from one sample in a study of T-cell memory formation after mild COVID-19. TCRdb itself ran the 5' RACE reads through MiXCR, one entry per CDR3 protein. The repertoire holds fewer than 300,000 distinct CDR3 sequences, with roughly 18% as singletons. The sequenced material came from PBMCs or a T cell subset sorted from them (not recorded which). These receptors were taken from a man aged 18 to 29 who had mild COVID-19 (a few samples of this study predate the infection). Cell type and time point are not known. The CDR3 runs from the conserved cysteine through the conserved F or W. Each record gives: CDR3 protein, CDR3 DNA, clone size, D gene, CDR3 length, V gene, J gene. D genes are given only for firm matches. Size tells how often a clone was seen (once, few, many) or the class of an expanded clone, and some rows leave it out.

CSVGRGGNQPQHF,TGCAGCGTTGGGAGGGGTGGCAATCAGCCCCAGCATTTT,-,-,13,TRBV29-1,TRBJ1-5
CSARGPWELFF,TGCAGTGCTAGGGGACCATGGGAACTGTTTTTT,few,-,11,TRBV20-1,TRBJ1-4
CASGLYRGGTSTDTQYF,TGTGCTAGTGGTTTGTACCGGGGGGGCACTAGCACAGATACGCAGTATTTT,-,TRBD2,17,TRBV12-5,TRBJ2-3
CASSPWAPDTQYF,TGCGCCAGCAGCCCTTGGGCCCCAGATACGCAGTATTTT,-,-,13,TRBV4-3,TRBJ2-3
CASSQNGGQSTDTQYF,TGTGCCAGCAGCCAAAACGGGGGCCAGAGCACAGATACGCAGTATTTT,-,-,16,TRBV7-8,TRBJ2-3
CASSYSMDRVQPQHF,TGTGCCAGCAGTTACTCGATGGACAGGGTTCAGCCCCAGCATTTT,few,TRBD1,15,TRBV6-6,TRBJ1-5
CASSTDPSTDTQYF,TGTGCCAGCAGCACAGATCCTAGCACAGATACGCAGTATTTT,-,-,14,TRBV7-3,TRBJ2-3
CASSSRAGTLEGQFF,TGTGCCAGCAGCTCGAGGGCGGGGACCCTCGAAGGGCAGTTCTTC,many,-,15,TRBV6-4,TRBJ2-1
CASSRGTGATGELFF,TGCGCCAGCAGCCGAGGGACAGGGGCCACCGGGGAGCTGTTTTTT,few,TRBD1,15,TRBV4-1,TRBJ2-2
CASSLGQIAKNIQYF,TGTGCCAGCAGCTTAGGTCAGATAGCCAAAAACATTCAGTACTTC,few,-,15,TRBV7-8,TRBJ2-4
CASSQESWGGYTF,TGCGCCAGCAGCCAAGAGTCCTGGGGTGGCTACACCTTC,many,-,13,TRBV4-3,TRBJ1-2
CASSLWDNTGELFF,TGTGCCAGCAGCTTATGGGATAACACCGGGGAGCTGTTTTTT,-,-,14,TRBV7-3,TRBJ2-2
CASRRQVVKGGNTIYF,TGTGCCAGCAGGCGACAGGTGGTAAAGGGAGGAAACACCATATATTTT,-,-,16,TRBV7-9,TRBJ1-3
CASSLAAGGPLDTQYF,TGCGCCAGCAGCTTGGCCGCGGGGGGGCCTTTGGATACGCAGTATTTT,-,TRBD2,16,TRBV5-1,TRBJ2-3
CSAAGEGGNQPQHF,TGCAGTGCGGCGGGAGAAGGCGGCAATCAGCCCCAGCATTTT,few,-,14,TRBV20-1,TRBJ1-5
CASSQDRVSRGNQPQHF,TGTGCCAGCAGCCAAGATAGGGTGTCGCGGGGCAATCAGCCCCAGCATTTT,few,-,17,TRBV4-2,TRBJ1-5
CASRSAGVDTQYF,TGTGCCAGCAGAAGCGCGGGGGTCGATACGCAGTATTTT,-,TRBD2,13,TRBV11-2,TRBJ2-3
CASSLVQGVADTQYF,TGTGCCAGCAGCTTAGTGCAGGGGGTGGCAGATACGCAGTATTTT,-,TRBD1,15,TRBV11-2,TRBJ2-3
CASSRVGGANVLTF,TGTGCCAGCAGCCGAGTCGGGGGGGCCAACGTCCTGACTTTC,few,-,14,TRBV6-6,TRBJ2-6